Sequencing of this TCR beta chain was carried out in a study of cytomegalovirus exposure and HLA in healthy donors (dated 2017 in TCRdb). For the study in its entirety: An earlier analysis of some 600 of the donors reported approximately 300 Gb of sequence data and 90 million to 120 million unique TCR beta sequences obtained from some 200 million T cells. Roughly 300 gigabases of sequencing data and around 85 million unique TCR sequences made up an early release that covered approximately 700 HLA-typed donors. The genetic ancestry cluster associated with self-reported Caucasian donors included 65% to 90% of the roughly 410 genotyped donors. The study was designed to test whether signatures of past pathogen exposure could be identified by cataloging public T cell receptors. Using immunosequencing, the study profiled T cell repertoires from about 610 subjects and related those repertoires to cytomegalovirus serostatus. Besides the first cohort of approximately 670 subjects, a separate validation cohort made up of roughly 130 different subjects was used. To predict cytomegalovirus infection status, the study brought together high-throughput TCR immunosequencing, statistical association of individual TCRs with disease status, and machine learning. A later analysis re-examined previously published TCR beta repertoires from over 500 donors and added high-resolution HLA genotyping to investigate patterns of TCR occurrence. Rather than using new phenotypic data, the later analysis identified candidate immune exposures from TCR beta sequences and from how often those sequences occurred across donors. An earlier analysis of nearly 600 of the donors applied high-throughput TCR beta sequencing to assess whether each TCR beta V gene segment acted as functional or pseudogenic. Donor age, sex, ethnicity and CMV serostatus were compiled alongside the repertoire data. Genome-wide SNP genotypes for about three fifths of the 666 donors were used in a later genetic analysis, which treated that subset as a discovery cohort. Every discovery cohort repertoire had been produced on one sequencing platform. Both class I and class II loci were covered by HLA typing, at four-digit resolution. Typing coverage varied by locus: roughly 620-640 donors for A, B, C, DRB1 and DQB1; roughly 500 for DQA1; about 570 for DPA1; 450 to 480 for DPB1. Roughly five DR-DQ haplotypes were handled as single units for association and clustering, since linkage in the cohort was strong. On average, over 200,000 unique TCR beta nucleotide sequences were sequenced per donor among some 420 genotyped donors of the cohort, with about 19% of those sequences being non-productive. Broader findings and caveats from the paper: Sequencing depth was assumed to be roughly uniform across donors in the presence/absence analyses, though that assumption may not hold. It was suggested by the authors that the approach could potentially be generalized to other disease states and immunological phenotypes. A later genetic analysis associated a missense DCLRE1C variant with V-gene and J-gene trimming of TCR beta chains, and an independent cohort replicated the association. Compared with the 666-donor mean, donors in an Asian-associated ancestry cluster had fewer N-insertions in productive TCRs, according to a later genetic analysis. The study gave a list of more than 150 TCR beta chains associated with cytomegalovirus. Assigning TCR associations to individual alleles was difficult when HLA alleles, especially DR and DQ, strongly co-occurred. Correlated functional status among segregating V segments might be attributable to linkage disequilibrium, but an unknown experimental factor could not be ruled out. HLA typing was unavailable for some donors at each locus, so association tests used only the typed subset. In vitro tests confirmed that a few of the cytomegalovirus-associated TCR beta chains recognize cytomegalovirus antigens. Across donors, most TCR sequences were observed very rarely, whereas some public TCRs were present in many individuals. A further reported finding was that TCR beta sequences accurately predicted the HLA-A and HLA-B alleles for most subjects in the first cohort. Compared with equally common non-associated chains, HLA-associated TCR beta chains in a later analysis were more clonally expanded and had lower generation probabilities. Immune exposure information for the cohort was limited to CMV serostatus. Because counts were too low, around 17 rarely observed V segments, including chromosome 9 orphons, were left out of the earlier analysis of about 620 of the donors. An earlier analysis of approximately 500 of the donors showed that most TCR beta V segments appeared in productive rearrangements either about 87% or about 30% of the time, which broadly matched IMGT annotations. According to a later analysis, TCR association rates differed among HLA loci, with DRB1 alleles showing the most associated TCRs and HLA-C alleles showing the fewest. In a later analysis, most CMV-associated TCR beta chains were found to appear HLA-restricted, with HLA associations seemingly driven largely by CMV exposure. In a later analysis, several top co-occurrence clusters were reported to appear linked to parvovirus B19, influenza, CMV and Epstein-Barr virus. The classifier was reported to diagnose cytomegalovirus status with high specificity and sensitivity in both the original and validation cohorts. At a false discovery rate of 0.05, a later analysis linked 16,000 or so TCR beta sequences to specific HLA alleles. Some IMGT-functional V segments, including TRBV6-2 and TRBV6-3, could not be distinguished by the 87-base-pair reads and were therefore excluded. A cluster of highly shared sequence variants was judged likely to represent a technical artifact of the sequencing pipeline. In this cohort, only TCR beta chains were sequenced, and detectable features were limited by the absence of alpha or paired-chain data.

The CDR3 sequence holds 17 residues, the cysteine and phenylalanine included. Only the CDR3 region is kept as DNA, spanning 51 bases read in frame from base 1. CDR1 GTSNPN and CDR2 SVGIG were looked up in the germline V gene (reference sequence). V ends up 7 bases short and J 6 bases short, with an unmatched junction base count of 19. Comment on this clone: Its binding antigen is unknown. Per-base qualities were not stored, and no clone one base away is much larger.

Library preparation used the immunoSEQ multiplex PCR assay. A mixture of 60 forward primers for TCR Vbeta segments and 13 reverse primers for TCR Jbeta segments was used in the multiplex PCR. The CDR3 region of rearranged TCR beta genes was amplified from genomic DNA with a multiplex PCR assay. The Illumina HiSeq System was used to sequence the amplified TCR beta libraries as 87-base-pair reads. The paper's processing steps were these. A later analysis counted about 80 million unique TCR beta chains across the 670 or so repertoires, and around 9.9 million of these chains were shared by at least two donors. Raw reads were error-corrected and collapsed into unique sequences with a nearest-neighbor algorithm that merged closely related sequences to remove PCR and sequencing errors. CDR3 sequences were aligned to IMGT reference sequences to assign V, D and J gene segments. Each retained sequence needed at least a six-nucleotide match to both a V gene segment and a J gene segment. A rearrangement counted as productive if the CDR3 had no stop codons and remained in frame with V and J, and every other rearrangement counted as non-productive. CDR3 was defined according to IMGT convention as the region running from the second conserved V-encoded cysteine to the conserved J-encoded phenylalanine. The earlier analysis of 450 to 750 of the donors excluded any sequence lacking an unambiguous match to a single V gene segment. In an earlier analysis of 500 to 750 of the donors, V segments were called functional above 56.7% productive rearrangements and were called segregating when the between-donor standard deviation exceeded 5%. A statistical classification framework was built for diagnosing cytomegalovirus status from the catalog of TCR beta chain sequences. A later analysis assigned V and J genes by comparing TCR nucleotide sequences with IMGT/GENE-DB human TR gene sequences. A later analysis assigned CDR3 sequences and most-parsimonious VDJ recombination scenarios with the TCRdist pipeline. A later analysis defined each TCR beta chain by its CDR3 amino acid sequence plus V-gene family, and excluded reads lacking a unique V-gene family. In a later analysis, several hundred highly shared, low-generation-probability nucleotide sequences were removed to address suspected cross-contamination and a sequencing artifact. In a later analysis, a clonal expansion index was calculated for each public chain from normalized within-repertoire ranks of inferred template counts. A later analysis computed generation probabilities with a VDJ recombination model fitted to out-of-frame rearrangements, and checked the results against IGoR. Hypergeometric tests were used in a later analysis to score TCR-TCR, TCR-HLA and TCR-CMV co-occurrence, with a repertoire-size bias correction applied to the TCR pairs. To estimate false discovery rates, a later analysis permuted the HLA or CMV assignments 20 times. In a later analysis, co-occurring TCRs were grouped with DBSCAN, and TCRdist sequence similarity was added when clustering was performed within HLA-allele-positive subsets. For co-occurrence clustering, repertoires with fewer than 30,000 or more than 120,000 public chains were excluded, along with roughly 5 repertoires with anomalous nucleotide sharing. TCRdb took over this immuneACCESS table, retaining in-frame rearrangements with V and J assigned. Such tables are incomplete; in checked studies, under half of the missing clones stem from an unresolved V gene, and the remainder is unexplained. The V and J calls and the clone size are those of that table, but D and trimming were determined from the DNA. The table for this sample lists under 200,000 clones; about 80% of them were counted only once. In total, the top ten clones hold 2% to 2.5% of the sample.

The cohort was made up of 500 to 800 healthy bone marrow donors. Cohort members were all nominally healthy when sampled, although unrecorded immune exposures were likely present. The donor tested CMV seronegative, placing the donor among the 350 or so seronegative members of the cohort. A peripheral blood sample was collected from each donor, and TCR beta sequencing was performed on peripheral blood mononuclear cells. The Qiagen DNeasy Blood Extraction Kit was used to extract genomic DNA from the blood cell samples. The sequence derives from a man between 60 and 75 years old in good health and CMV-seronegative. Sequenced input: PBMCs. The sequence links TRBV30 to TRBJ2-1, with 9 bases aligning to TRBD1. In nucleotide form, the sequence is TGTGCCTTGGGGGGACAGGGAATCCCACCAGTTACCAATGAGCAGTTCTTC. Translated, this gives CALGGQGIPPVTNEQFF.